The clone carrying this T cell receptor (beta chain) has only a few counts. The data were taken from a study of T cell responses to AZD1222 COVID-19 vaccine. Germline CDR1 is SGHNT and CDR2 is YYREEE (reference sequence). The ends were cut back, 2 bases at V and 5 bases at J, with 16 bases in the middle. The CDR3 covers 16 residues. Using immunoSEQ multiplex PCR, the repertoire was profiled, and TCRdb retains in-frame clones only, with some absent. The sample has 90,000 to 120,000 clones; around nine tenths are singletons. This clonotype originated in an adult in good health. This sample comprised peripheral blood, obtained on day 0 of AZD1222 vaccination. The rearrangement links TRBV5-4 to TRBJ2-2; D gene ambiguous. In nucleotides, the CDR3 is TGTGCCAGCAGCTTCTCGCCCGCGGCATCGACCGGGGAGCTGTTTTTT. This gives the protein CASSFSPAASTGELFF.